The rows below give T cell receptor beta chains drawn from one sample of a study of PD-1 blockade in classical Hodgkin lymphoma. Repertoires were generated with immunoSEQ multiplex PCR, while TCRdb's copy carries only in-frame clones and drops some. The data show several thousand clones, with around 85% seen just once and less than 40% held by the top ten. The sequencing used peripheral blood mononuclear cells (PBMCs), collected before the fourth cycle of nivolumab. Receptors originate from a human donor with classical Hodgkin lymphoma. The CDR3 runs from the conserved cysteine through the conserved F or W. Each record gives: D gene, V gene, J gene, clone size, CDR3 protein, CDR3 DNA. A D gene is named only where the DNA matches it firmly. Clone size appears in some rows only: once, few, many, or a class for an expanded clone.

>TRBD1|TRBV7-9|TRBJ2-1|-
CASRTSGQGYNEQFF
TGTGCCAGCAGAACTTCGGGACAGGGCTACAATGAGCAGTTCTTC
>-|TRBV6-6|TRBJ2-2|-
CASSYVAANTGELFF
TGTGCCAGCAGTTACGTGGCGGCCAACACCGGGGAGCTGTTTTTT
>TRBD2|TRBV19|TRBJ2-1|-
CASSIRTSGLNTYNEQFF
TGTGCCAGTAGTATTCGGACTAGCGGACTCAACACCTACAATGAGCAGTTCTTC
>TRBD1|TRBV5-1|TRBJ2-3|-
CASSLERQGRLNTDTQYF
TGCGCCAGCAGCTTGGAGCGACAGGGGAGGTTGAACACAGATACGCAGTATTTT
>-|TRBV5-4|TRBJ2-2|few
CASREQGNTGELFF
TGTGCCAGCAGGGAACAGGGGAACACCGGGGAGCTGTTTTTT
>-|TRBV2|TRBJ2-1|-
CASQRDFSYNEQFF
TGTGCCAGCCAACGGGACTTCTCCTACAATGAGCAGTTCTTC
>-|TRBV7-2|TRBJ2-2|-
CASSPQGRPLSTGELFF
TGTGCCAGCAGCCCCCAGGGACGACCCTTGAGCACCGGGGAGCTGTTTTTT
>TRBD1|TRBV15|TRBJ2-1|few
CATSGRTGSYNEQFF
TGTGCCACCAGCGGTCGGACAGGTTCCTACAATGAGCAGTTCTTC
>TRBD2|TRBV6-6|TRBJ2-3|-
CASSYGLAGGDTQYF
TGTGCCAGCAGTTACGGTCTAGCGGGTGGAGATACGCAGTATTTT
>TRBD1|TRBV6-1|TRBJ2-6|once
CASSELQGAAGANVLTF
TGTGCCAGCAGTGAACTACAGGGGGCTGCTGGGGCCAACGTCCTGACTTTC
>TRBD2|TRBV5-1|TRBJ2-3|-
CASSSRRLAGATDTQYF
TGCGCCAGCAGCTCACGTAGACTAGCGGGAGCCACAGATACGCAGTATTTT
>TRBD2|TRBV9|TRBJ2-7|-
CASSTHTSGISYEQYF
TGTGCCAGCAGCACCCATACTAGCGGGATTTCCTACGAGCAGTACTTC
>-|TRBV7-2|TRBJ2-5|few
CASSRLVQGETQYF
TGTGCCAGCAGCCGACTGGTGCAAGGAGAGACCCAGTACTTC
>TRBD2|TRBV28|TRBJ2-3|-
CASSFTSGSADTQYF
TGTGCCAGCAGTTTTACTAGCGGGAGCGCAGATACGCAGTATTTT
>-|TRBV6-1|TRBJ1-1|-
CASRAGAMNTEAFF
TGTGCCAGCAGGGCGGGGGCTATGAACACTGAAGCTTTCTTT
>-|TRBV29-1|TRBJ2-1|-
CSAAGAVLYEQFF
TGCAGCGCCGCGGGGGCAGTTCTCTATGAGCAGTTCTTC
>TRBD1|TRBV4-1|TRBJ2-2|-
CASSPTGGRVGELFF
TGCGCCAGCAGCCCGACAGGGGGCCGGGTCGGGGAGCTGTTTTTT
>-|TRBV6-6|TRBJ1-1|-
CASSLTVNTEAFF
TGTGCCAGCAGTTTGACGGTGAACACTGAAGCTTTCTTT
>-|TRBV6-6|TRBJ1-3|-
CASSSQGTGNTIYF
TGTGCCAGCAGTTCCCAGGGTACTGGAAACACCATATATTTT
>-|TRBV28|TRBJ1-5|-
CASRQGFSNQPQHF
TGTGCCAGCAGGCAGGGTTTTAGCAATCAGCCCCAGCATTTT
>-|TRBV7-2|TRBJ2-1|-
CASSSTGGPSALKQFF
TGTGCCAGCAGCTCAACAGGCGGGCCTAGCGCCTTGAAGCAGTTCTTC
>-|TRBV2|TRBJ2-3|-
CASSDGDYTDTQYF
TGTGCCAGCAGTGACGGGGATTACACAGATACGCAGTATTTT
>TRBD1|TRBV16|TRBJ2-6|-
CASSLGQLRSGANVLTF
TGTGCCAGCAGCTTGGGACAGCTGCGCTCTGGGGCCAACGTCCTGACTTTC
>-|TRBV27|TRBJ1-5|-
CASSRGSVGSNQPQHF
TGTGCCAGCAGTAGGGGGTCTGTTGGTAGCAATCAGCCCCAGCATTTT
>-|TRBV7-9|TRBJ2-5|-
CASSLASRAQETQYF
TGTGCCAGCAGCTTAGCTAGCAGGGCCCAAGAGACCCAGTACTTC
>-|TRBV19|TRBJ2-3|-
CASTLNGQGGDTQYF
TGTGCCAGTACCCTCAATGGGCAGGGGGGAGATACGCAGTATTTT
>TRBD2|TRBV19|TRBJ2-3|-
CASSTLAGGPVDTQYF
TGTGCCAGTAGTACCCTAGCGGGAGGGCCAGTAGATACGCAGTATTTT
>TRBD2|TRBV6-6|TRBJ2-1|-
CAIRGTSGPNEQFF
TGTGCCATTAGGGGGACTAGCGGACCGAATGAGCAGTTCTTC
>-|TRBV25-1|TRBJ1-6|-
CASSEGSRNSPLHF
TGTGCCAGCAGTGAAGGTTCGCGGAATTCACCCCTCCACTTT
>-|TRBV30|TRBJ1-4|once
CAWSIVGGTFNEKLFF
TGTGCCTGGAGTATCGTAGGAGGGACGTTTAATGAAAAACTGTTTTTT
>-|TRBV9|TRBJ2-1|-
CASSASGFNEQFF
TGTGCCAGCAGCGCCTCAGGGTTCAATGAGCAGTTCTTC
>-|TRBV7-8|TRBJ1-1|-
CASSLAGGLNTEAFF
TGTGCCAGCAGCTTAGCCGGGGGATTGAACACTGAAGCTTTCTTT
>-|TRBV7-2|TRBJ2-4|-
CASSTGGTSNIQYF
TGTGCCAGCAGCACGGGTGGGACTTCAAACATTCAGTACTTC
>TRBD2|TRBV6-1|TRBJ2-1|-
CASTPGTSSYNEQFF
TGTGCCAGCACACCCGGGACTAGCTCCTACAATGAGCAGTTCTTC
>TRBD2|TRBV2|TRBJ2-7|few
CASASGTSGRVYEQYF
TGTGCCAGCGCATCCGGGACTAGCGGGAGAGTCTACGAGCAGTACTTC
>TRBD2|TRBV5-1|TRBJ2-7|-
CASRYGTSEIYEQYF
TGCGCCAGCAGATACGGGACTAGCGAAATCTACGAGCAGTACTTC
>-|TRBV5-1|TRBJ2-1|-
CASSGAGSQFF
TGCGCCAGCAGCGGGGCGGGGTCGCAGTTCTTC
>-|TRBV27|TRBJ2-5|-
CASSLSLGQETQYF
TGTGCCAGCAGTTTATCGTTAGGGCAAGAGACCCAGTACTTC
>TRBD1|TRBV28|TRBJ2-5|-
CASSTTGQGIETQYF
TGTGCCAGCAGTACCACAGGACAGGGAATAGAGACCCAGTACTTC
>-|TRBV28|TRBJ1-5|once
CASSFDSQPQHF
TGTGCCAGCAGTTTTGATAGTCAGCCCCAGCATTTT
>-|TRBV10-3|TRBJ1-4|-
CAISERQVNEKLFF
TGTGCCATCAGTGAGAGGCAGGTTAATGAAAAACTGTTTTTT
>-|TRBV25-1|TRBJ1-1|-
CASSHTGSTEAFF
TGTGCCAGCAGCCACACAGGGTCCACTGAAGCTTTCTTT
>TRBD1|TRBV7-8|TRBJ2-4|-
CASSLGGTAPLGVAKNIQYF
TGTGCCAGCAGCTTAGGTGGGACAGCTCCTCTCGGGGTAGCCAAAAACATTCAGTACTTC
>-|TRBV4-1|TRBJ2-3|-
CASSQDMGQGTQYF
TGCGCCAGCAGCCAAGATATGGGGCAGGGTACGCAGTATTTT
>-|TRBV5-1|TRBJ1-2|few
CASSLVNDGYTF
TGCGCCAGCAGCTTGGTAAACGATGGCTACACCTTC
>-|TRBV11-1|TRBJ1-3|few
CASSGPGTRKTNTIYF
TGTGCCAGCAGCGGGCCCGGGACTCGAAAAACGAACACCATATATTTT
>TRBD1|TRBV6-6|TRBJ2-7|-
CASSPGQGAYEQYF
TGTGCCAGCAGCCCTGGACAGGGCGCCTACGAGCAGTACTTC
>-|TRBV5-4|TRBJ2-3|-
CASSLSMASPTDTQYF
TGTGCCAGCAGCTTGAGTATGGCTAGTCCCACAGATACGCAGTATTTT
>-|TRBV5-1|TRBJ1-1|-
CASSLAAGVTEAFF
TGCGCCAGCAGCTTGGCAGCAGGGGTCACTGAAGCTTTCTTT
>-|TRBV5-8|TRBJ1-3|-
CASSLRRVDTIYF
TGTGCCAGCAGCCTTCGGCGAGTTGACACCATATATTTT
>-|TRBV27|TRBJ1-5|-
CASSPRSRVGQPQHF
TGTGCCAGCAGTCCAAGGTCCAGGGTCGGTCAGCCCCAGCATTTT
>TRBD1|TRBV18|TRBJ1-3|once
CASTRTGGTGNTIYF
TGTGCCAGCACCAGGACAGGGGGCACCGGAAACACCATATATTTT
>-|TRBV5-4|TRBJ2-7|-
CASSWDGGSYEQYF
TGTGCCAGCAGCTGGGACGGAGGATCCTACGAGCAGTACTTC
>TRBD1|TRBV6-4|TRBJ2-3|-
CASSDEAGGADTQYF
TGTGCCAGCAGTGACGAGGCAGGGGGCGCAGATACGCAGTATTTT
>-|TRBV6-1|TRBJ1-3|-
CASSEKYGNTIYF
TGTGCCAGCAGTGAAAAGTATGGAAACACCATATATTTT
>TRBD2|TRBV5-4|TRBJ2-1|-
CASSLIAGAHNEQFF
TGTGCCAGCAGCTTAATAGCGGGCGCGCACAATGAGCAGTTCTTC
>-|TRBV27|TRBJ2-1|-
CASSIRRGYNEQFF
TGTGCCAGCAGTATCCGACGGGGGTACAATGAGCAGTTCTTC
>-|TRBV2|TRBJ2-3|-
CASSRTDTQYF
TGTGCCAGCAGCCGGACAGATACGCAGTATTTT
>TRBD2|TRBV5-6|TRBJ2-7|-
CASSNPGGLPSYEQYF
TGTGCCAGCAGCAACCCGGGGGGACTACCCTCCTACGAGCAGTACTTC